These T cell receptor beta chains were read from a single sample in a study of vaccination and CD4 T cells after COVID-19. TCRdb passed the PCR reads through MiXCR, listing each CDR3 protein once. The sample comprises more than 7,500 distinct CDR3 sequences, around 54% of which are singletons, and approximately 7% rests with the top ten. No antigen has been identified for these receptors. The sample consisted of CD4+ T cells from blood, cultured in vitro. Receptors originate from a human donor who had recovered from COVID-19. Each CDR3 is given with its conserved first and last residue. The D gene is left open where the match is weak. Clone size is stated in some rows and not others, as once, few, many or a class when expanded.

size | D | J | V | DNA | CDR3
- | TRBD1 | TRBJ2-3 | TRBV10-3 | TGTGCCATCAGTGACCGGGACAGGGAATTCACAGATACGCAGTATTTT | CAISDRDREFTDTQYF
- | TRBD2 | TRBJ2-1 | TRBV7-8 | TGTGCCAGCAGCATAGGACTAGCGGGAGTCGGTGAGCAGTTCTTC | CASSIGLAGVGEQFF
few | TRBD1 | TRBJ1-5 | TRBV27 | TGTGCCAGCAGTTCGGGACAGTATCAGCCCCAGCATTTT | CASSSGQYQPQHF
- | - | TRBJ1-2 | TRBV5-4 | TGTGCCAGCAGCCGGGCGGGGGGTGAGGACTATGGCTACACCTTC | CASSRAGGEDYGYTF
- | - | TRBJ1-5 | TRBV19 | TGTGCCAGTAGTATCAAAGGGACTGGCAATCAGCCCCAGCATTTT | CASSIKGTGNQPQHF
few | - | TRBJ1-6 | TRBV6-1 | TGTGCCAGCACCAGCTCCTATAATTCACCCCTCCACTTT | CASTSSYNSPLHF
few | TRBD1 | TRBJ1-2 | TRBV24-1 | TGTGCCACCCGGCGTGGAGAAGGGACAGAAGCTAACTATGGCTACACCTTC | CATRRGEGTEANYGYTF
- | - | TRBJ2-3 | TRBV11-2 | TGTGCCAGCAGCTTCTCAAGACTGGTAGATACGCAGTATTTT | CASSFSRLVDTQYF
- | TRBD2 | TRBJ2-3 | TRBV20-1 | TGCAGTGGGCGGGAGGATGGAGATACGCAGTATTTT | CSGREDGDTQYF
- | TRBD1 | TRBJ1-1 | TRBV28 | TGTGCCAGCAGTTTCCGGGACAGGTTGAAAACTGAAGCTTTCTTT | CASSFRDRLKTEAFF
- | TRBD2 | TRBJ2-3 | TRBV18 | TGTGCCAGCTCACTGGGACTAGGGGCAGATACGCAGTATTTT | CASSLGLGADTQYF
- | TRBD1 | TRBJ1-2 | TRBV27 | TGTGCCAGCAGTCCACTGACGACAGGGGTCTATGGCTACACCTTC | CASSPLTTGVYGYTF
- | TRBD2 | TRBJ2-7 | TRBV20-1 | TGCAGTGCTAGATCCGGGAGGAGCTCCTACGAGCAGTACTTC | CSARSGRSSYEQYF
- | - | TRBJ1-1 | TRBV19 | TGTGCCAGTAAGGATGACCCCGTTGCTGAAGCTTTCTTT | CASKDDPVAEAFF
few | - | TRBJ1-2 | TRBV2 | TGTGCCAGCAGTGAAGCGGGACTCCTTGATGGCTACACCTTC | CASSEAGLLDGYTF
- | - | TRBJ1-5 | TRBV28 | TGTGCCAGCAGGAGAAGGGAGCCCCAGCATTTT | CASRRREPQHF
- | - | TRBJ1-6 | TRBV7-8 | TGTGCCAGCAGCTTAGCCGGGGTAGGCTCACCCCTCCACTTT | CASSLAGVGSPLHF
- | - | TRBJ1-5 | TRBV25-1 | TGTGCCAGCAGGGGGGGGAACAATCAGCCCCAGCATTTT | CASRGGNNQPQHF
- | TRBD1 | TRBJ1-2 | TRBV18 | TGTGCCAGCTCCCGTATTCGTCAGGGGGTCGGCTACACCTTC | CASSRIRQGVGYTF
once | - | TRBJ1-2 | TRBV19 | TGTGCCAGTAGTATGGACGTAACCAACTATGGCTACACCTTC | CASSMDVTNYGYTF
once | TRBD1 | TRBJ1-1 | TRBV10-3 | TGTGCCATTGGGACAGGGGTGAACACTGAAGCTTTCTTT | CAIGTGVNTEAFF
- | TRBD1 | TRBJ2-1 | TRBV6-1 | TGTGCCAGCAGTCCCAGACAGGGGAGGTACAATGAGCAGTTCTTC | CASSPRQGRYNEQFF
- | - | TRBJ1-2 | TRBV29-1 | TGCAGCGTTGAAACTATGGAGGCTAACTATGGCTACACCTTC | CSVETMEANYGYTF
few | - | TRBJ1-1 | TRBV27 | TGTGCCAGCAGTTCCAACCTCCGTCGAAACACTGAAGCTTTCTTT | CASSSNLRRNTEAFF
- | TRBD1 | TRBJ1-3 | TRBV6-1 | TGTGCCAGCAGTGAAGTGGGACAGAGCTCTGGAAACACCATATATTTT | CASSEVGQSSGNTIYF
- | TRBD1 | TRBJ1-1 | TRBV10-3 | TGTGCCATCAGTGTGGTCAGGGGGGGCACTGAAGCTTTCTTT | CAISVVRGGTEAFF
- | TRBD2 | TRBJ2-1 | TRBV2 | TGTGCCAGCAGTCTTCGGGAGGGTAATGAGCAGTTCTTC | CASSLREGNEQFF
few | - | TRBJ1-3 | TRBV20-1 | TGCAGTGCTATGGACGCGCTCTCTGGAAACACCATATATTTT | CSAMDALSGNTIYF
once | - | TRBJ2-1 | TRBV18 | TGTGCCAGCTCATCCCCGGGTGCCCTCAGGAATGAGCAGTTCTTC | CASSSPGALRNEQFF
- | - | TRBJ1-2 | TRBV6-2/TRBV6-3 | TGTGCCAGCAGTTACCCTCCCTGGACAGATTTCCACTATGGCTACACCTTC | CASSYPPWTDFHYGYTF
- | - | TRBJ1-2 | TRBV6-2/TRBV6-3 | TGTGCCAGCAGCCCTAATTATCTTGATCTGCGCGGTGGCTACACCTTC | CASSPNYLDLRGGYTF
- | - | TRBJ1-2 | TRBV7-3 | TGTGCCAGCAGCTTATTCTTAGGTCAGGCATATTCTGCGGCTGACTATGGCTACACCTTC | CASSLFLGQAYSAADYGYTF
- | - | TRBJ1-1 | TRBV24-1 | TGTGCCACCAGCGGTTGGTACACTGAAGCTTTCTTT | CATSGWYTEAFF
once | - | TRBJ1-1 | TRBV5-1 | TGCGCCAGCAGCTCCCAGGACGCGACGACTGAAGCTTTCTTT | CASSSQDATTEAFF
few | - | TRBJ1-1 | TRBV6-1 | TGTGCCAGCAATGGGGTCTCCCTCACTGAAGCTTTCTTT | CASNGVSLTEAFF
few | TRBD2 | TRBJ2-5 | TRBV20-1 | TGCAGTGCTAGAGCCGAACTAGCGGGGGAGTGGGAGACCCAGTACTTC | CSARAELAGEWETQYF
- | - | TRBJ2-1 | TRBV2 | TGTGCCAGCAGCCTCACTCGGGGTGAGCAGTTCTTC | CASSLTRGEQFF
- | - | TRBJ2-5 | TRBV2 | TGTGCCAGCAGTGAGAGGGGGGGTAGCGTGCGAGAGACCCAGTACTTC | CASSERGGSVRETQYF
few | TRBD2 | TRBJ2-7 | TRBV6-1 | TGTGCCAGCAGTGAATCGAGCGGGGGGTCTTCCTCCTACGAGCAGTACTTC | CASSESSGGSSSYEQYF
- | - | TRBJ2-5 | TRBV29-1 | TGCAGCGTTGTCCGGGGAGGAATCCAAGAGACCCAGTACTTC | CSVVRGGIQETQYF
few | - | TRBJ1-1 | TRBV6-5 | TGTGCCAGCAGTTACAAGCGGCAGGTGGGGACTGAAGCTTTCTTT | CASSYKRQVGTEAFF
few | TRBD1 | TRBJ1-2 | TRBV20-1 | TGCAGTGCCGCTGGACAGGGGAGCTATGGCTACACCTTC | CSAAGQGSYGYTF
few | - | TRBJ2-7 | TRBV19 | TGTGCCAGTAGTACTATTCGTTCGAACGGCGAGCAGTACTTC | CASSTIRSNGEQYF
- | - | TRBJ2-1 | TRBV9 | TGTGCCAGCAGCGTAGAGGGCGGGAACTACAATGAGCAGTTCTTC | CASSVEGGNYNEQFF
- | TRBD1 | TRBJ2-3 | TRBV2 | TGTGCCAGCAGTGGACGCGGACGGACAGGCGGCACAGATACGCAGTATTTT | CASSGRGRTGGTDTQYF
- | - | TRBJ2-5 | TRBV7-9 | TGTGCCAGCAGCTTATCCTTGGGGGGTGCCGCCCCGTACTTC | CASSLSLGGAAPYF
few | - | TRBJ1-3 | TRBV20-1 | TGCAGTGCAGGGTGGAGGGGGGTTACCTCTGGAAACACCATATATTTT | CSAGWRGVTSGNTIYF
few | TRBD1 | TRBJ1-5 | TRBV24-1 | TGTGCCACTAGCCCCGGGACAGGGTTCGGTCAGCCCCAGCATTTT | CATSPGTGFGQPQHF
- | TRBD1 | TRBJ1-5 | TRBV28 | TGTGCCAGCAGTTTAGTAGACAGGGACAATCAGCCCCAGCATTTT | CASSLVDRDNQPQHF
few | - | TRBJ1-5 | TRBV6-2/TRBV6-3 | TGTGCCAGCAGTTACGGGGGGACTTATAGCAATCAGCCCCAGCATTTT | CASSYGGTYSNQPQHF
medium-sized | - | TRBJ1-6 | TRBV6-5 | TGTGCCAGCAGTTACTCGGAACAGAGTTCACCCCTCCACTTT | CASSYSEQSSPLHF